A few counts support the clone carrying this TCR beta chain. This CDR3 region has 15 residues. After removal of 0 bases from V and 4 bases from J, the junction contained 2 bases not matched to a gene. From germline, CDR1 is SGDLS and CDR2 YYNGEE. This sample is drawn from a study of technical replicates of blood from several donors. Some clones are missing from TCRdb's copy, which holds only in-frame ones; the method was immunoSEQ multiplex PCR. The sample holds fewer than 20,000 clones; roughly 84% are singletons and the top ten take roughly 13%. V usage is TRBV9 and J usage is TRBJ2-1, with 9 bases aligning to TRBD2. Sequencing input: PBMCs. The clonotype comes from a human donor in good health. The CDR3 region has the DNA TGTGCCAGCAGCGTAGCTACTAGCGGGTACAATGAGCAGTTCTTC. Translating gives CASSVATSGYNEQFF. Full variable domain (remainder filled in from reference TRBV9 and TRBJ2-1): DSGVTQTPKHLITATGQRVTLRCSPRSGDLSVYWYQQSLDQGLQFLIQYYNGEERAKGNILERFSAQQFPDLHSELNLSSLELGDSALYFCASSVATSGYNEQFFGPGTRLTVL.